The 12 T cell receptor beta chains given below trace back to one sample, sequenced in a study of T cell responses to AZD1222 COVID-19 vaccine (dated by TCRdb to about 2021). The intended sense of this specimen's time point label: baseline before first vaccination. The sample's treatment or condition, from its label and the paper: meningococcal conjugate vaccine given as trial control. The protocol used for the library was the immunoSEQ multiplex PCR assay. The table comes from immuneACCESS by way of TCRdb, which keeps in-frame sequences with V and J called. Part of the clones is missing from these tables; in studies checked, under half for an unresolved V gene and the rest for unknown reasons. For this sample there are about 190,000 clones; about 89% appear just once. The ten largest clones add up to less than 3% of the sample. Sequenced material: peripheral blood, taken on day 0 of MenACWY control vaccination. The receptors come from an adult in good health.

This clone was seen a single time. The chain is built from TRBV6-2 or TRBV6-3 and TRBJ2-7; 7 bases fit TRBD2. The CDR3 is 14 amino acids. The V gene's germline CDR1 is MNHEY and CDR2 SVGEGT. Unmatched junction bases numbered 6, after V lost 5 bases and J lost 2 bases. The DNA for the CDR3 is TGTGCCAGCAGTGGGAGCGGGACTACCTACGAGCAGTACTTC. Amino acids: CASSGSGTTYEQYF.

This chain joins TRBV29-1 and TRBJ1-1, with TRBD1 matching 7 bases. This CDR3 is 13 amino acids long. The germline CDR1 and CDR2 sequences are SQVTM and ANQGSEA. V lost 6 bases and J lost 0; bases outside the gene matches: 4. The CDR3 bases are TGCAGCGTGAGGGGACAGATGAACACTGAAGCTTTCTTT. This translates into CSVRGQMNTEAFF.

With respect to this clone: Other DNA sequences in this sample translate to the same CDR3. The chain is built from TRBV9 and TRBJ2-1; no clear D gene. This CDR3 is 12 amino acids long. The germline V and J ends were trimmed by 0 bases and 5 bases, with 3 bases remaining between them. Looked up from germline, CDR1 is SGDLS and CDR2 is YYNGEE. The CDR3 DNA sequence: TGTGCCAGCAGCGTAGGTAACAATGAGCAGTTCTTC. It translates to CASSVGNNEQFF.

The V and J genes are TRBV7-8 and TRBJ2-1; D ambiguous. Germline V gene sequence: CDR1 SGHVS, CDR2 FQNEAQ. This CDR3 has 13 amino acids. V was trimmed by 2 bases and J by 5 bases, leaving 7 bases between them. The DNA of the CDR3 is TGTGCCAGCAGCTTAAGTTGGGACAATGAGCAGTTCTTC. It translates to CASSLSWDNEQFF.

V and J are TRBV28 and TRBJ2-5; possibly TRBD2 for D (7 bases). CDR3 length: 14 amino acids. The V gene's germline CDR1 is MDHEN and CDR2 SYDVKM. V lost 5 bases, J lost 4 bases, and 14 bases lay in between. CDR3 in amino acids: CASSQGGARETQYF. In nucleotides, the CDR3 is TGTGCCAGCAGTCAAGGGGGGGCGAGAGAGACCCAGTACTTC.

J is TRBJ2-7 and V is TRBV5-1; 8 nucleotides agree with TRBD2. The CDR3 is made up of 15 amino acids. Looked up from germline, CDR1 is SGHRS and CDR2 is YFSETQ. The J segment lost 3 bases and the V segment lost 0 bases, leaving 5 bases of the junction unmatched. The CDR3: CASSLDSGAFYEQYF. CDR3 in DNA: TGCGCCAGCAGCTTGGATAGCGGGGCTTTCTACGAGCAGTACTTC.

In this sample, this clone turned up a few times. This chain uses TRBV28 with TRBJ1-2; D unclear. The CDR3 is 11 residues long. V lost 6 bases, J lost 5 bases, and 7 bases lay in between. Germline lookup yields CDR1 MDHEN and CDR2 SYDVKM. The CDR3 DNA follows: TGTGCCAGCAGGGATCTTTATGGCTACACCTTC. Protein product: CASRDLYGYTF.

This clone was seen a few times. The V call is TRBV5-4, the J call TRBJ1-3, with TRBD1 as a possible D gene (5 bases). Trimming shortened V by 1 base and J by 4 bases, and 9 bases separated the two germline ends. The CDR3 is 14 amino acids. Germline V gene data show CDR1 as SGHNT and CDR2 as YYREEE (reference sequence). The CDR3 region has the DNA TGTGCCAGCAGCTTGAAGGGGACGGGAAACACCATATATTTT. It encodes CASSLKGTGNTIYF.

The genes are TRBV9 and TRBJ2-1; D may be TRBD1 (6 bases). CDR3 length: 14 amino acids. V was pared by 3 bases and J by 2 bases, with 9 bases between. Germline-derived CDR1 and CDR2 are SGDLS and YYNGEE. CDR3 loop: CASSGDTTYNEQFF. The CDR3 DNA reads as TGTGCCAGCAGCGGGGACACGACCTACAATGAGCAGTTCTTC.

The rearrangement links TRBV24-1 to TRBJ2-7, with D possibly being TRBD1 or TRBD2 (5 bases each). V was clipped by 8 bases and J by 6 bases, with 13 bases between them. The length of the CDR3 is 12 residues. Germline V gene lookup returns CDR1 KGHDR and CDR2 SFDVKD. The CDR3 region is CATKVGTGEQYF. CDR3 in DNA: TGTGCCACCAAGGTAGGGACCGGCGAGCAGTACTTC.

The chain joins TRBV7-2 to TRBJ1-1; 8 bases map to TRBD1. After removal of 6 bases from V and 5 bases from J, the junction contained 8 bases not matched to a gene. The CDR3 is 14 amino acids. The germline gives CDR1 SGHTA, CDR2 FQGNSA. The CDR3 nucleotides read TGTGCCAGCAGGAATCCAGGGGGCAGTACTGAAGCTTTCTTT. Translation: CASRNPGGSTEAFF.

The chain recombines TRBV4-1 with TRBJ1-1, with TRBD1 identical over 8 bases. J lost 4 bases, V lost 0 bases, and 10 bases had no gene match. Per germline, CDR1 MGHRA and CDR2 YSYEKL. The CDR3 contains 17 residues. The CDR3 bases are TGCGCCAGCAGCCAAGATTCCGGACAGGGCTCGAGCACTGAAGCTTTCTTT. This codes for CASSQDSGQGSSTEAFF.